Below, 29 T cell receptor beta chains from the same sample are listed, as sequenced in a study of vaccination effects on CD4 cells after COVID-19. Sequencing followed a ViraFEST assay step that expanded antigen-specific CD4+ T cells with viral peptide pools. Following a roughly 11-day culture, CD4+ T cells were purified. According to the study, vaccine recipients showed no prior SARS-CoV-2 infection and negative nucleocapsid antibodies. Their recognized antigens are unknown. Sequenced by immunoSEQ multiplex PCR; TCRdb stores in-frame clones only, minus some. The sample gives about 68,000 clones, 75% to 90% of which show up once; 10% to 15% is in the top ten. Sequencing was performed on CD4+ T cells from PBMCs cultured with SARS-CoV-2 spike peptides, taken before COVID-19 vaccination. The source is a human donor who received a COVID-19 vaccine.

V usage is TRBV7-2 and J usage is TRBJ2-4; a possible D gene is TRBD1 (7 bases). This CDR3 has 14 residues. The germline V gene has CDR1 SGHTA and CDR2 FQGNSA. V was shortened by 3 bases and J by 4 bases, with 10 bases between the two germline ends. The CDR3: CASSFAGGKNIQYF. The CDR3 DNA sequence: TGTGCCAGCAGCTTTGCAGGGGGGAAAAACATTCAGTACTTC.

The V and J genes are TRBV10-3 and TRBJ2-3; 7 bases match TRBD1. Germline V CDR1 and CDR2: ENHRY, SYGVKD. Germline trimming cut 2 bases from V and 2 bases from J; bases unmatched to any gene: 10. CDR3 length: 17 residues. CDR3 protein: CAISEPHSGTATDTQYF. The CDR3 nucleotides read TGTGCCATCAGTGAGCCCCATTCCGGGACAGCCACAGATACGCAGTATTTT.

This clone showed up just once. The rearrangement joins TRBV7-9 to TRBJ1-4; D not certain. From germline, CDR1 is SEHNR and CDR2 FQNEAQ (reference sequence). This CDR3 is built from 13 residues. Deletions cut 3 bases from V and 5 bases from J, with 7 bases between. CDR3 nucleotide sequence: TGTGCCAGCAGCTTTGCCGGGAATGAAAAACTGTTTTTT. It specifies CASSFAGNEKLFF.

The chain is built from TRBV7-2 and TRBJ2-1; TRBD1 agrees at 7 bases. The CDR3 is made up of 14 amino acids. The junction had 7 bases not matched to a gene; V was cut back by 6 bases and J by 5 bases. Looked up from germline, CDR1 is SGHTA and CDR2 is FQGNSA. The CDR3 sequence: CASRAGTDNNEQFF. The CDR3 DNA reads as TGTGCCAGCAGGGCCGGGACAGACAACAATGAGCAGTTCTTC.

The J gene is TRBJ1-6, the V gene TRBV10-2; TRBD1 is a possible D gene (5 bases). CDR1 and CDR2 from the germline V gene are WSHSY and SAAADI. Trimming removed 4 bases at V and 9 bases at J, with 16 bases between. The CDR3 runs 15 residues. In nucleotides, the CDR3 is TGCGCCAGCAGTGTTGGGGCGGGGTGGATTTCACCCCTCCACTTT. Its protein is CASSVGAGWISPLHF.

This clone was detected only a few times. CDR3 sequence: CASQRLAGGSTDTQYF. CDR3 sequence (DNA): TGTGCCAGCCAGAGACTAGCGGGGGGGAGCACAGATACGCAGTATTTT. The chain is built from TRBV5-4 and TRBJ2-3; TRBD2 agrees at 14 bases. Germline V CDR1 and CDR2: SGHNT, YYREEE (reference sequence). The CDR3 totals 16 residues. J gave up 0 bases and V 7 bases, and 4 bases lay outside the gene matches.

The rearrangement joins TRBV19 to TRBJ2-1; the D gene is possibly TRBD2 (6 bases). CDR1 LNHDA and CDR2 SQIVND come from the germline V gene (reference sequence). V lost 5 bases to trimming and J lost 1 base, with 18 bases between them. The CDR3 is 17 amino acids. This chain's CDR3 is CASSARFSGHSYNEQFF. The CDR3 DNA reads TGTGCCAGTAGTGCCCGGTTTAGCGGTCATTCCTACAATGAGCAGTTCTTC.

This chain joins TRBV18 and TRBJ1-6; D is possibly TRBD1 (6 bases). The CDR3 extends over 15 amino acids. V was shortened by 3 bases and J by 3 bases, with 9 bases between the two germline ends. CDR1 KGHSH and CDR2 LQKENI come from the germline V gene. The CDR3 sequence is CASSPTQGYNSPLHF. The CDR3 DNA follows: TGTGCCAGCTCACCTACACAGGGCTATAATTCACCCCTCCACTTT.

The chain uses TRBV9 and TRBJ1-1; weak D call: TRBD1 (6 bases). The CDR3 covers 14 residues. CDR1 and CDR2 from the germline V gene are SGDLS and YYNGEE. The DNA for the CDR3 is TGTGAGAGGAGGGCAGGGGAGGACAACACTGAAGCTTTCTTT. Translating gives CERRAGEDNTEAFF.

The rearrangement uses TRBV29-1 and TRBJ2-5; D remains unclear. The V end lost 4 bases, the J end lost 5 bases, and 11 bases lay between the germline ends. The CDR3 is 12 residues long. Germline V CDR1 and CDR2: SQVTM, ANQGSEA. The CDR3 here is CSVVLSVETQYF. The CDR3 DNA follows: TGCAGCGTTGTTCTTTCTGTCGAGACCCAGTACTTC.

The V and J genes are TRBV18 and TRBJ2-2, with unresolved D. The germline V and J ends were trimmed by 2 bases and 0 bases, with 4 bases remaining between them. The CDR3 extends over 14 amino acids. CDR1 and CDR2 from the germline V gene are KGHSH and LQKENI. CDR3 region: CASSPRTNTGELFF. CDR3 coding DNA: TGTGCCAGCTCACCAAGGACGAACACCGGGGAGCTGTTTTTT.

This chain's CDR3 is CASSTHERENTQYF. The CDR3 nucleotides read TGTGCCAGCAGTACCCACGAAAGGGAGAATACGCAGTATTTT. The V and J genes are TRBV25-1 and TRBJ2-3; D is perhaps TRBD2 (5 bases). The length of the CDR3 is 14 residues. The germline V gene encodes CDR1 MGHDK and CDR2 SYGVNS. The ends were cut back, 5 bases at V and 7 bases at J, with 16 bases in the middle.

The CDR3 DNA follows: TGCAGTGCTAGTGCCCGGACAGGGAGCTCCTATAATTCACCCCTCCACTTT. This gives the protein CSASARTGSSYNSPLHF. The rearrangement uses TRBV20-1 and TRBJ1-6, with 8 bases identical to TRBD1. The CDR3 is made up of 17 amino acids. Germline values: CDR1 DFQATT, CDR2 SNEGSKA (reference sequence). The J segment lost 0 bases and the V segment lost 3 bases, leaving 7 bases of the junction unmatched.

V usage is TRBV27 and J usage is TRBJ2-3, with 7 bases matching TRBD1. The CDR3 loop spans 13 amino acids. The V gene's germline CDR1 is MNHEY and CDR2 SMNVEV (reference sequence). With V trimmed by 6 bases and J by 7 bases, 7 bases remained unmatched. In DNA, the CDR3 is TGTGCCAGCAGGTCCGACAGGGCACATACGCAGTATTTT. It encodes CASRSDRAHTQYF.

The chain links TRBV2 to TRBJ2-5, with 7 bases aligning to TRBD2. Trimming cost V 4 bases and J 2 bases; bases outside gene matches: 7. This CDR3 spans 15 amino acids. CDR1 is SNHLY, CDR2 FYNNEI, per germline. The CDR3 nucleotides are TGTGCCAGCAGTGGGGCTAGCGGTCAACAAGAGACCCAGTACTTC. Its protein product is CASSGASGQQETQYF. Full variable domain (outside the CDR3, taken from reference TRBV2 and TRBJ2-5): EPEVTQTPSHQVTQMGQEVILRCVPISNHLYFYWYRQILGQKVEFLVSFYNNEISEKSEIFDDQFSVERPDGSNFTLKIRSTKLEDSAMYFCASSGASGQQETQYFGPGTRLLVL.

The rearrangement links TRBV12-5 to TRBJ2-4, with D tentatively TRBD2 (5 bases). Germline V lookup: CDR1 LGHNT, CDR2 FRNRAP. The ends were cut back, 3 bases at V and 0 bases at J, with 18 bases in the middle. CDR3 length: 18 amino acids. The CDR3 DNA reads TGTGCTAGTGGTTTAACAAAGGACGGGGAAGTAGCCAAAAACATTCAGTACTTC. Translated, it gives CASGLTKDGEVAKNIQYF.

The chain employs TRBV5-8 and TRBJ1-1, with D maybe TRBD1 (6 bases). Germline V gene data show CDR1 as SGHTS and CDR2 as YDEGEE. Trimming removed 4 bases from V and 0 bases from J, with 13 bases in between. The CDR3 is made up of 15 amino acids. CDR3 sequence (DNA): TGTGCCAGCAGCAGGGGGGCAGGGTTGAACACTGAAGCTTTCTTT. Residues: CASSRGAGLNTEAFF. Full variable domain (remainder filled in from reference TRBV5-8 and TRBJ1-1): EAGVTQSPTHLIKTRGQQATLRCSPISGHTSVYWYQQALGLGLQFLLWYDEGEERNRGNFPPRFSGRQFPNYSSELNVNALELEDSALYLCASSRGAGLNTEAFFGQGTRLTVV.

This clone was found a few times. The rearrangement links TRBV5-6 to TRBJ1-2; D perhaps matches TRBD1 (5 bases). The CDR3 has 14 amino acids. Trimming cost V 0 bases and J 2 bases, with 8 bases left between them. CDR1 is SGHDT, CDR2 YYEEEE, per germline. CDR3 nucleotide sequence: TGTGCCAGCAGCTTGGCGGGACTGAACTATGGCTACACCTTC. Amino acid sequence: CASSLAGLNYGYTF.

This clone was observed a handful of times. V gene TRBV9 combines with J gene TRBJ2-2; 8 nucleotides agree with TRBD1. The CDR3 runs to 14 residues. The ends lost 4 bases at V and 6 bases at J; junction bases unmatched: 5. Germline assignment: CDR1 SGDLS and CDR2 YYNGEE. Here the CDR3 DNA reads TGTGCCAGCAGCAAAAGACAGGGGTCCGGGGAGCTGTTTTTT. This sequence encodes CASSKRQGSGELFF. The full variable domain, in which reference TRBV9 and TRBJ2-2 provide the parts outside the CDR3, is DSGVTQTPKHLITATGQRVTLRCSPRSGDLSVYWYQQSLDQGLQFLIQYYNGEERAKGNILERFSAQQFPDLHSELNLSSLELGDSALYFCASSKRQGSGELFFGEGSRLTVL.

The chain uses TRBV5-1 and TRBJ2-5, with TRBD2 identical over 13 bases. V trimming: 7 bases; J trimming: 3 bases; junction bases outside the gene matches: 9. The CDR3 has 16 residues. Germline CDR1 SGHRS, CDR2 YFSETQ. The CDR3 spells CASLRTSGGRKETQYF. CDR3 coding DNA: TGCGCCAGCCTCAGGACTAGCGGGGGACGAAAAGAGACCCAGTACTTC.

J is TRBJ2-3 and V is TRBV29-1, with D possibly being TRBD1 (6 bases). V was pared by 8 bases and J by 0 bases, with 18 bases between. Per the germline V gene, CDR1 is SQVTM and CDR2 is ANQGSEA. The CDR3 has 15 residues. Here the CDR3 reads CSFWGTPTSTDTQYF. CDR3 sequence (DNA): TGCAGCTTCTGGGGGACACCTACTAGCACAGATACGCAGTATTTT.

The rearrangement joins TRBV29-1 to TRBJ1-1, with D tentatively TRBD1 (5 bases). This CDR3 is built from 14 residues. Trimming cost V 3 bases and J 5 bases, with 16 bases left between them. Germline V gives CDR1 SQVTM, CDR2 ANQGSEA. This chain's CDR3 is CSVDWGPGKTEAFF. DNA for the CDR3: TGCAGCGTTGATTGGGGCCCAGGGAAGACTGAAGCTTTCTTT.

V usage is TRBV2 and J usage is TRBJ2-7; perhaps TRBD1 as D (5 bases). This CDR3 has 13 residues. Per the germline V gene, CDR1 is SNHLY and CDR2 is FYNNEI. Trimming took off 4 bases at V and 2 bases at J, with 9 bases between the two ends. The CDR3 spells CASSGQSPYEQYV. CDR3 in DNA: TGTGCCAGCAGTGGACAGTCTCCCTACGAGCAGTACGTC.

The gene calls are TRBV5-8 and TRBJ2-5; 8 nucleotides align to TRBD1. Germline CDR1 and CDR2: SGHTS and YDEGEE. Unmatched junction bases numbered 13, after V lost 3 bases and J lost 6 bases. This CDR3 is 16 amino acids long. The CDR3 here is CASSSSPGTGWKTQYF. CDR3 nucleotides: TGTGCCAGCAGCTCCTCCCCCGGGACAGGATGGAAGACCCAGTACTTC.

The chain links TRBV7-3 to TRBJ1-1; D call uncertain. Trimming left V 5 bases short and J 2 bases short, with 12 bases between. The CDR3 runs to 14 residues. Germline V CDR1 and CDR2: SGHTA, FQGTGA. This CDR3 is CASSPNRDNTEAFF. CDR3 DNA sequence: TGTGCCAGCAGCCCAAACCGGGATAACACTGAAGCTTTCTTT. The full variable domain, its missing parts supplied by reference TRBV7-3 and TRBJ1-1, is GAGVSQTPSNKVTEKGKYVELRCDPISGHTALYWYRQSLGQGPEFLIYFQGTGAADDSGLPNDRFFAVRPEGSVSTLKIQRTERGDSAVYLCASSPNRDNTEAFFGQGTRLTVV.

The V gene is TRBV4-1, the J gene TRBJ1-6; D remains unclear. CDR3 length equals 16 residues. The germline V gene encodes CDR1 MGHRA and CDR2 YSYEKL. The ends were cut back, 0 bases at V and 2 bases at J, with 8 bases in the middle. The CDR3 DNA reads as TGCGCCAGCAGCCAAGACCGACTCACCTATAATTCACCCCTCCACTTT. Its protein is CASSQDRLTYNSPLHF.

This sequence joins TRBV7-2 and TRBJ1-5, with 7 positions matching TRBD1. Germline trimming cut 5 bases from V and 6 bases from J; bases unmatched to any gene: 7. Germline V CDR1 and CDR2: SGHTA, FQGNSA. The CDR3 extends over 14 amino acids. This CDR3 is CASSNPTGPQPQHF. CDR3 in DNA: TGTGCCAGCAGCAATCCGACAGGGCCTCAGCCCCAGCATTTT.

The rearrangement joins TRBV19 to TRBJ1-1, with TRBD1 matching over 7 bases. The CDR3 has 14 residues. Germline loops: CDR1 LNHDA, CDR2 SQIVND (reference sequence). The J segment lost 5 bases and the V segment lost 6 bases, leaving 9 bases of the junction unmatched. CDR3 sequence: CASSRQGLGTEAFF. DNA for the CDR3: TGTGCCAGTAGCAGACAGGGTTTGGGGACTGAAGCTTTCTTT.

The rearrangement uses TRBV7-8 and TRBJ2-7; D gene uncertain. CDR1 is SGHVS, CDR2 FQNEAQ, per germline. This CDR3 comprises 13 residues. V shed 1 base and J shed 2 bases, with 6 bases lying between them. CDR3: CASSLDGTYEQYV. The CDR3 bases are TGTGCCAGCAGCTTAGATGGGACCTACGAGCAGTACGTC.